This T cell receptor beta chain appears in the sequencing data of a study of T cells in narcolepsy. V was cut by 4 bases and J by 1 base, with 7 bases left in between. Germline assignment: CDR1 SGHNT and CDR2 YYREEE (reference sequence). The CDR3 sequence is 13 residues long. Concerning this clone: Within the sample, other DNA sequences also encode this same CDR3.

The table came from immunoSEQ multiplex PCR; TCRdb's copy has only in-frame clones and leaves some out. Among some 30,000 clones listed, 75% to 90% were seen once. The chain couples TRBV5-4 to TRBJ2-3; D could derive from TRBD1 or TRBD2 (5 bases each). The receptor's source is a human donor in good health. The source material was memory (CD45RA-) CD4+ T cells from blood. This CDR3 is CASSLGGTDTQYF. As DNA, the CDR3 is TGTGCCAGCAGCCTGGGGGGCACAGATACGCAGTATTTT.